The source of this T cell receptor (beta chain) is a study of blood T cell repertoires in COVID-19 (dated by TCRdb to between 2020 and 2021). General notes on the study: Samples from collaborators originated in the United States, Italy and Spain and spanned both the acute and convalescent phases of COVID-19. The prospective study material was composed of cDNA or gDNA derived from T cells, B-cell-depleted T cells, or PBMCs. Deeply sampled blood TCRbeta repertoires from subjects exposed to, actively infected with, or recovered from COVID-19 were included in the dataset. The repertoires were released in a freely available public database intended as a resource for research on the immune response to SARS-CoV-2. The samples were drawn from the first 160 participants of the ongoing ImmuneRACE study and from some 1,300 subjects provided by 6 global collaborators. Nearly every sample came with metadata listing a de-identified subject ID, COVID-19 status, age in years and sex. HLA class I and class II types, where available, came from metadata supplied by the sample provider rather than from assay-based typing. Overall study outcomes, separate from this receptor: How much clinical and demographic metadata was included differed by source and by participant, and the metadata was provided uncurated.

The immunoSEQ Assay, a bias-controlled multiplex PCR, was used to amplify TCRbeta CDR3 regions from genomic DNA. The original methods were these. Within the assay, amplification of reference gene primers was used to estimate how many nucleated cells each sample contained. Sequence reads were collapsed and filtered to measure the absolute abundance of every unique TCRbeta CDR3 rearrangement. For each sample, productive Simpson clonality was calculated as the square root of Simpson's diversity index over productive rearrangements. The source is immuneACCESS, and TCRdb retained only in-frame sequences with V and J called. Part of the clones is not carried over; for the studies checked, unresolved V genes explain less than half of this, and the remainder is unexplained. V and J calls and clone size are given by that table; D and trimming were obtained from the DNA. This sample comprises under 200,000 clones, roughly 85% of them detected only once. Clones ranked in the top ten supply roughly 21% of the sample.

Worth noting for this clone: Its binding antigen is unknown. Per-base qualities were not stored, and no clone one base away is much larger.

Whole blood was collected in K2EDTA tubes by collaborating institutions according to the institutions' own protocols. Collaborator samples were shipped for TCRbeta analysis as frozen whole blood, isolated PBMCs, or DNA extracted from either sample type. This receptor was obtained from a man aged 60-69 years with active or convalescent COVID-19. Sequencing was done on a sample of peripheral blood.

The DNA sequence is given as TGTGCCAGCAGTGCAAGGGCAGGGCCGAGCTCTGGGGCCAACGTCCTGACTTTC. Its coded protein is CASSARAGPSSGANVLTF. The sequence links TRBV2 to TRBJ2-6; 5 matching bases give a weak D call of TRBD1. V is pared back by 4 bases and J by 0 bases, with 16 bases lying between the germline termini. Via the germline V gene, CDR1 is SNHLY and CDR2 FYNNEI. From its cysteine to its phenylalanine, the CDR3 spans 18 amino acids. The kept DNA is CDR3 alone, 54 bases in frame from the first base.